Listed below are T cell receptor beta chains from one sample, sequenced in a study of beta chain features in type 1 diabetes. Profiled with immunoSEQ multiplex PCR; TCRdb holds only in-frame clones, not every one. Of fewer than 350,000 clones in the sample, 14% to 15% were seen once. The source material was naive CD4+ T cells from blood. These receptors were collected from a man aged 18 to 35 with type 1 diabetes. Each CDR3 is given with its conserved first and last residue. A D gene is named only where the DNA matches it firmly. The size of a clone is reported for some rows only, either as once, few or many, or as a class for expanded clones.

v_gene: TRBV2; abundance: few; d_gene: TRBD1; j_gene: TRBJ2-7; CDR3nt: TGTGCCAGCAGCGCTGGACAGGGGGTCTACGAGCAGTACTTC; CDR3aa: CASSAGQGVYEQYF
v_gene: TRBV7-9; abundance: few; d_gene: -; j_gene: TRBJ2-7; CDR3nt: TGTGCCAGCAGCTTAGCGGGAGTCTACGAGCAGTACTTC; CDR3aa: CASSLAGVYEQYF
v_gene: TRBV14; abundance: -; d_gene: TRBD1; j_gene: TRBJ2-2; CDR3nt: TGTGCCAGCAGTGGGACAGCTTACGGGGAGCTGTTTTTT; CDR3aa: CASSGTAYGELFF
v_gene: TRBV7-2; abundance: few; d_gene: -; j_gene: TRBJ2-3; CDR3nt: TGTGCCAGCAGCTTAGTGATGGGGGGGCTAACAGATACGCAGTATTTT; CDR3aa: CASSLVMGGLTDTQYF
v_gene: TRBV30; abundance: -; d_gene: -; j_gene: TRBJ1-6; CDR3nt: TGTGCCTGGAGTCTCCGGGGGACGAATTCACCCCTCCACTTT; CDR3aa: CAWSLRGTNSPLHF
v_gene: TRBV30; abundance: few; d_gene: TRBD1; j_gene: TRBJ1-4; CDR3nt: TGTGCCTGGAGATGGACAGGGAGTTCAAAACTGTTTTTT; CDR3aa: CAWRWTGSSKLFF
v_gene: TRBV5-4; abundance: -; d_gene: -; j_gene: TRBJ1-2; CDR3nt: TGTGCCAGCAGCTTAAAGGACACCTATGGCTACACCTTC; CDR3aa: CASSLKDTYGYTF
v_gene: TRBV21-1; abundance: few; d_gene: -; j_gene: TRBJ2-7; CDR3nt: TGTGCCAGCAGCAAAGCTAGCGGGAGAATCAGGACCTACGAGCAGTACTTC; CDR3aa: CASSKASGRIRTYEQYF
v_gene: TRBV30; abundance: few; d_gene: TRBD2; j_gene: TRBJ2-1; CDR3nt: TGTGCCTGGGGGGTTAAAATGAGCGGGAGTTACAATGAGCAGTTCTTC; CDR3aa: CAWGVKMSGSYNEQFF
v_gene: TRBV29-1; abundance: few; d_gene: TRBD1; j_gene: TRBJ1-2; CDR3nt: TGCAGCGTCGGGGACAGGGCTAACTATGGCTACACCTTC; CDR3aa: CSVGDRANYGYTF
v_gene: TRBV7-2; abundance: few; d_gene: TRBD2; j_gene: TRBJ2-7; CDR3nt: TGTGCCAGCAGCTTCACTAGCGGCTCTTGGGAGCAGTACTTC; CDR3aa: CASSFTSGSWEQYF
v_gene: TRBV28; abundance: -; d_gene: -; j_gene: TRBJ2-5; CDR3nt: TGTGCCAGCGGACAGACAGCCCAAGAGACCCAGTACTTC; CDR3aa: CASGQTAQETQYF
v_gene: TRBV2; abundance: -; d_gene: -; j_gene: TRBJ1-2; CDR3nt: TGTGCCAGCAGTACTGACTATGGCTACACCTTC; CDR3aa: CASSTDYGYTF
v_gene: TRBV28; abundance: -; d_gene: -; j_gene: TRBJ2-7; CDR3nt: TGTGCCAGCAGCTCCCCGGTTGGCGAGCAGTACTTC; CDR3aa: CASSSPVGEQYF
v_gene: TRBV5-1; abundance: -; d_gene: TRBD1; j_gene: TRBJ2-2; CDR3nt: TGCGCCAGCAGCATAACAGGGGCCGCCGGGGAGCTGTTTTTT; CDR3aa: CASSITGAAGELFF
v_gene: TRBV28; abundance: few; d_gene: TRBD1; j_gene: TRBJ2-6; CDR3nt: TGTGCCAGCAGTTTCTTACTAGGGGGCTTATCGGGGGCCAACGTCCTGACTTTC; CDR3aa: CASSFLLGGLSGANVLTF
v_gene: TRBV10-2; abundance: -; d_gene: -; j_gene: TRBJ2-3; CDR3nt: TGCGCCAGCAGTGAGTTCGGAGGGCCAAGCACAGATACGCAGTATTTT; CDR3aa: CASSEFGGPSTDTQYF
v_gene: TRBV7-2; abundance: -; d_gene: -; j_gene: TRBJ2-5; CDR3nt: TGTGCCAGCAGCTTAGCAGCCCAAGAGACCCAGTACTTC; CDR3aa: CASSLAAQETQYF
v_gene: TRBV28; abundance: few; d_gene: TRBD2; j_gene: TRBJ2-1; CDR3nt: TGTGCCAGCAGTTTACCTCCGGGGCGGGAGAGAAGCAATGAGCAGTTCTTC; CDR3aa: CASSLPPGRERSNEQFF
v_gene: TRBV29-1; abundance: -; d_gene: -; j_gene: TRBJ1-2; CDR3nt: TGCAGCGTTGAGGAGGGCCTCTATGGCTACACCTTC; CDR3aa: CSVEEGLYGYTF
v_gene: TRBV5-1; abundance: -; d_gene: -; j_gene: TRBJ2-4; CDR3nt: TGCGCCAGCAGCTTGGAGGGGCCTCCGGGAAACATTCAGTACTTC; CDR3aa: CASSLEGPPGNIQYF
v_gene: TRBV5-4; abundance: few; d_gene: -; j_gene: TRBJ2-3; CDR3nt: TGTGCCAGCAGCTTGGATTTTAGCGCAGATACGCAGTATTTT; CDR3aa: CASSLDFSADTQYF
v_gene: TRBV29-1; abundance: -; d_gene: -; j_gene: TRBJ2-1; CDR3nt: TGCAGTGCTCGAGGGCCGGGCGGGAATGAGCAGTTCTTC; CDR3aa: CSARGPGGNEQFF
v_gene: TRBV5-1; abundance: few; d_gene: -; j_gene: TRBJ2-3; CDR3nt: TGCGCCAGCAGCCTGAGCACAGATACGCAGTATTTT; CDR3aa: CASSLSTDTQYF
v_gene: TRBV4-2; abundance: -; d_gene: TRBD2; j_gene: TRBJ2-3; CDR3nt: TGTGCCAGCAGCCAAGAGGGACTAGCGGGGCGCCACACAGATACGCAGTATTTT; CDR3aa: CASSQEGLAGRHTDTQYF
v_gene: TRBV5-1; abundance: -; d_gene: -; j_gene: TRBJ1-1; CDR3nt: TGCGCCAGCAGCTTTCCCGGGAACACTGAAGCTTTCTTT; CDR3aa: CASSFPGNTEAFF
v_gene: TRBV11-2; abundance: -; d_gene: TRBD1; j_gene: TRBJ2-7; CDR3nt: TGTGCCAGCAGCTTTACTATAACAGGGGGCCTATCCTACGAGCAGTACTTC; CDR3aa: CASSFTITGGLSYEQYF
v_gene: TRBV30; abundance: -; d_gene: -; j_gene: TRBJ1-2; CDR3nt: TGTGCCTGGAGTCCAAGTTACAGGGAGCACGGCTACACCTTC; CDR3aa: CAWSPSYREHGYTF
v_gene: TRBV7-9; abundance: few; d_gene: TRBD1; j_gene: TRBJ1-5; CDR3nt: TGTGCCAGCAGCAGCGTACAGGGGTCTGGCAATCAGCCCCAGCATTTT; CDR3aa: CASSSVQGSGNQPQHF
v_gene: TRBV11-2; abundance: -; d_gene: -; j_gene: TRBJ2-5; CDR3nt: TGTGCCAGCAGCCCGGCCGCGGGGCCCGGAGAGACCCAGTACTTC; CDR3aa: CASSPAAGPGETQYF
v_gene: TRBV30; abundance: -; d_gene: -; j_gene: TRBJ1-2; CDR3nt: TGTGCCTGGAGTGTACCGGGATATAACTATGGCTACACCTTC; CDR3aa: CAWSVPGYNYGYTF
v_gene: TRBV18; abundance: few; d_gene: TRBD1; j_gene: TRBJ2-7; CDR3nt: TGTGCCAGCTCACCACCGGGGACAGACGAGCAGTACTTC; CDR3aa: CASSPPGTDEQYF
v_gene: TRBV6-6; abundance: few; d_gene: -; j_gene: TRBJ1-1; CDR3nt: TGTGCCAGCACCCGGGGGGGCTCGAACACTGAAGCTTTCTTT; CDR3aa: CASTRGGSNTEAFF
v_gene: TRBV21-1; abundance: -; d_gene: -; j_gene: TRBJ2-7; CDR3nt: TGTGCCAGCAGCCTTCCTACCGAGCAGTACTTC; CDR3aa: CASSLPTEQYF
v_gene: TRBV7-2; abundance: few; d_gene: -; j_gene: TRBJ2-6; CDR3nt: TGTGCCAGCAGCTTCTCGGGGACTCCCGGGGCCAACGTCCTGACTTTC; CDR3aa: CASSFSGTPGANVLTF
v_gene: TRBV2; abundance: -; d_gene: -; j_gene: TRBJ1-2; CDR3nt: TGTGCCAGCAGTTCGACAGGTGTGAACTATGGCTACACCTTC; CDR3aa: CASSSTGVNYGYTF
v_gene: TRBV30; abundance: few; d_gene: -; j_gene: TRBJ2-3; CDR3nt: TGTGCCTGGAGGGGGGACTTGTACCAAGATACGCAGTATTTT; CDR3aa: CAWRGDLYQDTQYF
v_gene: TRBV28; abundance: -; d_gene: -; j_gene: TRBJ1-2; CDR3nt: TGTGCCAGCAGTTTAAACTACCCCGTGGGTGGCTACACCTTC; CDR3aa: CASSLNYPVGGYTF
v_gene: TRBV4-2; abundance: -; d_gene: -; j_gene: TRBJ2-7; CDR3nt: TGTGCCAGCAGCCAAGATGAGGGCGGTGGCGAGCAGTACTTC; CDR3aa: CASSQDEGGGEQYF
v_gene: TRBV5-4; abundance: few; d_gene: -; j_gene: TRBJ2-1; CDR3nt: TGTGCCAGCGCCAAAGCCCTAGACCCCTACAATGAGCAGTTCTTC; CDR3aa: CASAKALDPYNEQFF
v_gene: TRBV7-9; abundance: -; d_gene: -; j_gene: TRBJ1-1; CDR3nt: TGTGCCAGCAGCTTACGAGGAGGTGGTGGAACTGAAGCTTTCTTT; CDR3aa: CASSLRGGGGTEAFF
v_gene: TRBV6-6; abundance: -; d_gene: -; j_gene: TRBJ2-6; CDR3nt: TGTGCCAGCCGTCAGCGGGCTGGGGCCAACGTCCTGACTTTC; CDR3aa: CASRQRAGANVLTF
v_gene: TRBV7-2; abundance: -; d_gene: -; j_gene: TRBJ2-7; CDR3nt: TGTGCCAGCAGCTCCTTGATCGGGTATGTCTACGAGCAGTACTTC; CDR3aa: CASSSLIGYVYEQYF
v_gene: TRBV7-2; abundance: -; d_gene: -; j_gene: TRBJ2-5; CDR3nt: TGTGCCAGCAGCCCGGGTTGGGAGACCCAGTACTTC; CDR3aa: CASSPGWETQYF
v_gene: TRBV7-2; abundance: few; d_gene: TRBD1; j_gene: TRBJ1-2; CDR3nt: TGTGCCAGCAGCCAGGACAGGGGCGGGCAGAAGGGCTACACCTTC; CDR3aa: CASSQDRGGQKGYTF
v_gene: TRBV18; abundance: -; d_gene: -; j_gene: TRBJ1-1; CDR3nt: TGTGCCAGCTCACCACAAACAGGGCGGAACACTGAAGCTTTCTTT; CDR3aa: CASSPQTGRNTEAFF
v_gene: TRBV23-1; abundance: few; d_gene: TRBD1; j_gene: TRBJ1-5; CDR3nt: TGCGCCAGCAGTCAATCCGGGACAGGGACTACTCAGAATCAGCCCCAGCATTTT; CDR3aa: CASSQSGTGTTQNQPQHF
v_gene: TRBV15; abundance: -; d_gene: TRBD2; j_gene: TRBJ2-7; CDR3nt: TGTGCCACCAGCAGAGCCCTAGCGGGGGTAAAGAACGAGCAGTACTTC; CDR3aa: CATSRALAGVKNEQYF
v_gene: TRBV27; abundance: few; d_gene: -; j_gene: TRBJ1-5; CDR3nt: TGTGCCAGCGGGTTGGGCAGCCCAAAGCATTTT; CDR3aa: CASGLGSPKHF
v_gene: TRBV5-6; abundance: -; d_gene: TRBD1; j_gene: TRBJ1-1; CDR3nt: TGTGCCAGCAACCTCAGACAGGGCGCCACTGAAGCTTTCTTT; CDR3aa: CASNLRQGATEAFF
v_gene: TRBV5-1; abundance: -; d_gene: TRBD2; j_gene: TRBJ2-7; CDR3nt: TGCGCCAGCGGACCCGGGACTAGCGGGAGAGCCTACGAGCAGTACTTC; CDR3aa: CASGPGTSGRAYEQYF
v_gene: TRBV9; abundance: few; d_gene: -; j_gene: TRBJ2-3; CDR3nt: TGTGCCAGCAGCGTTGAACCTGGAGGGACCGGCACAGATACGCAGTATTTT; CDR3aa: CASSVEPGGTGTDTQYF
v_gene: TRBV7-9; abundance: -; d_gene: -; j_gene: TRBJ1-5; CDR3nt: TGTGCCAGCAGCCCCGACCCCTACACAGGGAGAGGCGATCAGCCCCAGCATTTT; CDR3aa: CASSPDPYTGRGDQPQHF
v_gene: TRBV19; abundance: -; d_gene: -; j_gene: TRBJ2-2; CDR3nt: TGTGCCAGTAGCACTAGAGGTTGGGGGGGCCGCACCGGGGAGCTGTTTTTT; CDR3aa: CASSTRGWGGRTGELFF
v_gene: TRBV28; abundance: -; d_gene: -; j_gene: TRBJ2-2; CDR3nt: TGTGCCAGCAGTTTAAGGACAGCCGGGGAGCTGTTTTTT; CDR3aa: CASSLRTAGELFF
v_gene: TRBV7-2; abundance: -; d_gene: TRBD2; j_gene: TRBJ2-3; CDR3nt: TGTGCCAGCAGCTTAGCGGTGAGCGGGGTTCCGGATACGCAGTATTTT; CDR3aa: CASSLAVSGVPDTQYF
v_gene: TRBV28; abundance: few; d_gene: -; j_gene: TRBJ2-3; CDR3nt: TGTGCCAGCAGCCCAGCGGCGGGCACCACAGATACGCAGTATTTT; CDR3aa: CASSPAAGTTDTQYF
v_gene: TRBV19; abundance: -; d_gene: TRBD2; j_gene: TRBJ2-5; CDR3nt: TGTGCCAGCACGACTAGCGGGGGGGTCGAGACCCAGTACTTC; CDR3aa: CASTTSGGVETQYF
v_gene: TRBV5-4; abundance: few; d_gene: -; j_gene: TRBJ1-1; CDR3nt: TGTGCCAGCAGCCTGGACAGTATTAACACTGAAGCTTTCTTT; CDR3aa: CASSLDSINTEAFF
v_gene: TRBV7-9; abundance: -; d_gene: TRBD2; j_gene: TRBJ2-7; CDR3nt: TGTGCCAGCAGCTCCCTAGCGGGAGGGACCCGGCAGTACTTC; CDR3aa: CASSSLAGGTRQYF